This T cell receptor beta chain was sequenced in a study of T cell changes during pregnancy in multiple sclerosis. V was shortened by 2 bases and J by 10 bases, with 13 bases between the two germline ends. Germline V lookup: CDR1 SGHTA, CDR2 FQGTGA. The CDR3 covers 13 residues. Sequencing used immunoSEQ multiplex PCR; TCRdb keeps in-frame clones, though not all of them. The repertoire holds 70,000 to 95,000 clones, with approximately 94% as singletons. The chain uses TRBV7-3 and TRBJ2-3; TRBD1 might be the D (8 bases). The sequencing here drew on peripheral blood, taken after pregnancy. This TCR derives from a female donor in good health, enrolled as a control in a pregnancy study. The CDR3 region is CASSLYTGGAQYF. In DNA form, the CDR3 reads TGTGCCAGCAGCTTATATACAGGGGGGGCGCAGTATTTT.